A single sample gave rise to the 3 T cell receptor beta chains below, sequenced in a study of CD8 T cells in ankylosing spondylitis. TCRdb analysed the 5' RACE reads with MiXCR anew, one entry per CDR3 protein. The table records under 300,000 distinct CDR3 sequences, approximately 9% of them present only once. The sequenced sample was blood, either unsorted or a sorted T cell fraction (not recorded which). The receptors derive from a male donor with ankylosing spondylitis or in good health (not recorded which).

This clonotype has more than one count but fewer than ten. The genes are TRBV6-5 and TRBJ2-5; TRBD2 matches at 7 bases. With V trimmed by 2 bases and J by 5 bases, 11 bases remained unmatched. The CDR3 runs to 16 residues. CDR1 MNHEY and CDR2 SVGAGI come from the germline V gene. In DNA form, the CDR3 reads TGTGCCAGCAGTTACCCTCCCGGGGAGGGAGGGGAGACCCAGTACTTC. Its translation: CASSYPPGEGGETQYF.

This clonotype has a count of ten or more. V is TRBV20-1 and J is TRBJ2-3, with 11 nucleotides matching TRBD2. The J segment lost 7 bases and the V segment lost 5 bases, leaving 8 bases of the junction unmatched. The CDR3 runs to 14 residues. Germline V gene data show CDR1 as DFQATT and CDR2 as SNEGSKA (reference sequence). In DNA form, the CDR3 reads TGCAGTGCTCCGACTAGCGGGGCCTCCTATACGCAGTATTTT. This gives the protein CSAPTSGASYTQYF.

As regards this clonotype: This may come from a read error, since a much larger clone is one base off. This chain links TRBV7-8 with TRBJ2-1; D is unclear. The CDR3 sequence is 15 residues long. Trimming took 0 bases from V and 0 from J, leaving 6 bases between them. CDR1 SGHVS and CDR2 FQNEAQ come from the germline V gene. The CDR3 nucleotides read TGTGCCAGCAGCTTAGCCACGAGCTCCTACAATGAGCAGTTCTTC. The encoded protein is CASSLATSSYNEQFF.